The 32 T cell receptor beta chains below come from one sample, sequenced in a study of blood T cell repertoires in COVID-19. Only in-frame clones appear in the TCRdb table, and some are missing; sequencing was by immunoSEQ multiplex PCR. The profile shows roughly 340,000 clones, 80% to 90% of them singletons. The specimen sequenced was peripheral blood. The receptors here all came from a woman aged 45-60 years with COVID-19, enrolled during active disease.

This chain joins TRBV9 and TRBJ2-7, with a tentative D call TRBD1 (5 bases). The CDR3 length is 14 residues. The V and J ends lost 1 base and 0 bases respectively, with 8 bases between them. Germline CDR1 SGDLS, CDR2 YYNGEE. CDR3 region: CASSVTGNSYEQYF. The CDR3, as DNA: TGTGCCAGCAGCGTAACAGGAAACTCCTACGAGCAGTACTTC.

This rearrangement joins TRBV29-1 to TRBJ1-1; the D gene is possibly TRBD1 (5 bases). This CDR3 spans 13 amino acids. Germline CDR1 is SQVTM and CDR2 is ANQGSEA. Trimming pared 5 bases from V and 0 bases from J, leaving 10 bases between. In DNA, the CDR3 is TGCAGCGTTAATACAGGAATGAACACTGAAGCTTTCTTT. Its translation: CSVNTGMNTEAFF.

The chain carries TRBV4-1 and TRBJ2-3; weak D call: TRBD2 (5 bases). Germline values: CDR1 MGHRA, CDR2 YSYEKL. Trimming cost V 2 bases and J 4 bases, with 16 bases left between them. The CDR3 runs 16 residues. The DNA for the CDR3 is TGCGCCAGCAGCCAATTAGCGCCTTCTCGCTCAGATACGCAGTATTTT. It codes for CASSQLAPSRSDTQYF.

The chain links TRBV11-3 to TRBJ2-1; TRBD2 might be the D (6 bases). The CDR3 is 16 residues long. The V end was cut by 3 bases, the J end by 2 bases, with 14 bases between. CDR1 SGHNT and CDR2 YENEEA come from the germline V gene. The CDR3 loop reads CASSLDGRDAYNEQFF. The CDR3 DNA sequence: TGTGCCAGCAGCTTGGACGGGAGAGACGCCTACAATGAGCAGTTCTTC.

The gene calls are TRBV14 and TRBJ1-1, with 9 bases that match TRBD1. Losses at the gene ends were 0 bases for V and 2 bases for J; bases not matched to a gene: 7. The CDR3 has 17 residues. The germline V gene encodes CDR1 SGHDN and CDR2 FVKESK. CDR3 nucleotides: TGTGCCAGCAGCCAAGATAGGGGGACAGGGCCCAACACTGAAGCTTTCTTT. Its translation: CASSQDRGTGPNTEAFF.

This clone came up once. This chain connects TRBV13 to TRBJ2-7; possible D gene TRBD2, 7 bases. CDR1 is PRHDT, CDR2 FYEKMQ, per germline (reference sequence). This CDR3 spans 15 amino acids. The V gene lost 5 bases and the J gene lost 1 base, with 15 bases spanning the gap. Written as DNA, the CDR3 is TGTGCCAGCAGCCCAAGAGGGAGGGGGTCCTACGAGCAGTACTTC. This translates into CASSPRGRGSYEQYF.

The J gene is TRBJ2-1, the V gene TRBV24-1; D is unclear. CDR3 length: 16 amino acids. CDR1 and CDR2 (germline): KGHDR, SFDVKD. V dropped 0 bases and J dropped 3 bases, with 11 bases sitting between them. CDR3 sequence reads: CATSDLRAEHYNEQFF. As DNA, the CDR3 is TGTGCCACCAGTGATTTGCGCGCGGAACACTACAATGAGCAGTTCTTC.

The CDR3 loop reads CAISESGQGAGQQYF. In DNA, the CDR3 is TGTGCCATCAGTGAGTCGGGACAGGGGGCGGGGCAGCAGTACTTC. V usage is TRBV10-3 and J usage is TRBJ2-7, with TRBD1 identical over 12 bases. CDR3 size: 15 residues. Trimming at V came to 0 bases and at J to 8 bases, leaving 5 bases not matched to a gene. Germline values: CDR1 ENHRY, CDR2 SYGVKD.

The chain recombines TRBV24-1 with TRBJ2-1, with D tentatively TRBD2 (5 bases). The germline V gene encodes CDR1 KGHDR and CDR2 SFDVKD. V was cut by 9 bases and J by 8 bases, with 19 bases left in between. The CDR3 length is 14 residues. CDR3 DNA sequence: TGTGCCACCTCAGCGGCCCCCACTAGTGATGAGCAGTTCTTC. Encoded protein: CATSAAPTSDEQFF.

The CDR3 nucleotides read TGTGCCTGGAGTGTACAATCCTCTGGAAACACCATATATTTT. Translating gives CAWSVQSSGNTIYF. The J gene is TRBJ1-3, the V gene TRBV30; the D is unclear. The CDR3 has 14 amino acids. Trimming shortened V by 0 bases and J by 0 bases, and 6 bases separated the two germline ends. CDR1 and CDR2 (germline): GTSNPN, SVGIG (reference sequence).

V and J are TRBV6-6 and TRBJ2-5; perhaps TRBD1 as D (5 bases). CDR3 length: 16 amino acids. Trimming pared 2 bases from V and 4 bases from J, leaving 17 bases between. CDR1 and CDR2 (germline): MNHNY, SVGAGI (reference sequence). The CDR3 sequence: CASSYDWGTSGETQYF. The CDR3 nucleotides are TGTGCCAGCAGTTACGACTGGGGCACCTCTGGAGAGACCCAGTACTTC.

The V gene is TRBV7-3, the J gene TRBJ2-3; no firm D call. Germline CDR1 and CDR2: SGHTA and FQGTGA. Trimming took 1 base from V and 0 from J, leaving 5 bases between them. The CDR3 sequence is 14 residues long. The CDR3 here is CASSLRASTDTQYF. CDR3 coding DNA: TGTGCCAGCAGCTTAAGGGCTAGCACAGATACGCAGTATTTT.

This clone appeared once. CDR3 protein: CASSESQGAVADTQYF. The CDR3 nucleotides read TGCGCCAGCAGTGAGTCCCAGGGGGCAGTGGCAGATACGCAGTATTTT. The chain joins TRBV10-1 to TRBJ2-3, with 8 bases identical to TRBD1. Trimming removed 0 bases from V and 4 bases from J; junction bases left unmatched: 6. The CDR3 is 16 residues long. Per germline, CDR1 WNHNN and CDR2 SYGVQD (reference sequence).

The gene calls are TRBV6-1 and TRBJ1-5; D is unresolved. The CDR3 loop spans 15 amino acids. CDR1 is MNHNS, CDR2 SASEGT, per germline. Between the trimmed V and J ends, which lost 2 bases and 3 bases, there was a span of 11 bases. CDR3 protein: CASSEYGLNNQPQHF. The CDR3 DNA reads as TGTGCCAGCAGTGAATACGGACTGAACAATCAGCCCCAGCATTTT.

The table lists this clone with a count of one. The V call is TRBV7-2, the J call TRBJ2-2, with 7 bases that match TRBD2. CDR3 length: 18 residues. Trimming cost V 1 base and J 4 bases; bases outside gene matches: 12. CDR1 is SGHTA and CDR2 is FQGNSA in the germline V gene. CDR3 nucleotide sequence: TGTGCCAGCAGCTTAGTCACTCTCACTAGCGTTGGCACCGGGGAGCTGTTTTTT. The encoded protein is CASSLVTLTSVGTGELFF.

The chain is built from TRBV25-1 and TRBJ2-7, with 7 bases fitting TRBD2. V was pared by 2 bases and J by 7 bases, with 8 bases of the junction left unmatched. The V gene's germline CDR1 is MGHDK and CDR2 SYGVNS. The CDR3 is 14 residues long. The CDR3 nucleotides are TGTGCCAGCAGTGAACTGGGCGGGAGTGGAGAGCAGTACTTC. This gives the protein CASSELGGSGEQYF.

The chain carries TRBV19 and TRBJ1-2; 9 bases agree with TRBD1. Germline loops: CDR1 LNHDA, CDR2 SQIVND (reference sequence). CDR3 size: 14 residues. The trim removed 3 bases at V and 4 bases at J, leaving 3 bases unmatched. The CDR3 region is CASSMGDRVYGYTF. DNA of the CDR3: TGTGCCAGTAGTATGGGGGACAGGGTCTATGGCTACACCTTC. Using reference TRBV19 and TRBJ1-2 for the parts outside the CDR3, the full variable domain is DGGITQSPKYLFRKEGQNVTLSCEQNLNHDAMYWYRQDPGQGLRLIYYSQIVNDFQKGDIAEGYSVSREKKESFPLTVTSAQKNPTAFYLCASSMGDRVYGYTFGSGTRLTVV.

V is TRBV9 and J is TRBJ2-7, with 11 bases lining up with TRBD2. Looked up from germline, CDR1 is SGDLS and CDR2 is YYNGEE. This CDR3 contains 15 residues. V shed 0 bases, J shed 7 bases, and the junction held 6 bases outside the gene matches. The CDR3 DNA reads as TGTGCCAGCAGCGTAGGATCTACTAGCGGGAGAGAGCAGTACTTC. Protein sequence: CASSVGSTSGREQYF. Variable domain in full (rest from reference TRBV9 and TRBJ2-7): DSGVTQTPKHLITATGQRVTLRCSPRSGDLSVYWYQQSLDQGLQFLIQYYNGEERAKGNILERFSAQQFPDLHSELNLSSLELGDSALYFCASSVGSTSGREQYFGPGTRLTVT.

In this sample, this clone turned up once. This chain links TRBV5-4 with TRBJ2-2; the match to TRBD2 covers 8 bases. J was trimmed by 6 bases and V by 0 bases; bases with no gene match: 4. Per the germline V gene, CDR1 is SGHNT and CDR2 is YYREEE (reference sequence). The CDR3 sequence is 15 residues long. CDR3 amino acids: CASSLGAGAAGELFF. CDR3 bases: TGTGCCAGCAGCTTGGGAGCGGGAGCGGCCGGGGAGCTGTTTTTT. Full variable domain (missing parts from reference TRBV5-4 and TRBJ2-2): ETGVTQSPTHLIKTRGQQVTLRCSSQSGHNTVSWYQQALGQGPQFIFQYYREEENGRGNFPPRFSGLQFPNYSSELNVNALELDDSALYLCASSLGAGAAGELFFGEGSRLTVL.

DNA for the CDR3: TGTGCCAGCAGCCACTCGAAAACCGGGACAGGGGGCTTAGATACGCAGTATTTT. As protein: CASSHSKTGTGGLDTQYF. The genes are TRBV7-9 and TRBJ2-3; 12 nucleotides agree with TRBD1. Germline V gives CDR1 SEHNR, CDR2 FQNEAQ (reference sequence). Germline trimming cut 5 bases from V and 5 bases from J; bases unmatched to any gene: 14. The CDR3 sequence is 18 residues long.

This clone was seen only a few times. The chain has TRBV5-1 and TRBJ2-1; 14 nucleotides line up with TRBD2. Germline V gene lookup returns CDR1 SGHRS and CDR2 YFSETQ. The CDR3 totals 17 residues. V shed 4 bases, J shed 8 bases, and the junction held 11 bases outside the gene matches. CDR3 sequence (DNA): TGCGCCAGCAGCCCGGAGGGGCGACTAGCGGGAGGGGATGAGCAGTTCTTC. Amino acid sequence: CASSPEGRLAGGDEQFF.

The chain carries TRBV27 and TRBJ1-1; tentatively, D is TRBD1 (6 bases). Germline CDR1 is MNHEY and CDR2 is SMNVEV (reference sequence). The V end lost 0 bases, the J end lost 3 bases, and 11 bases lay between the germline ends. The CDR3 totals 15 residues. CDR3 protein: CASSLSPRGHTEAFF. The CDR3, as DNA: TGTGCCAGCAGTTTATCGCCCAGGGGTCACACTGAAGCTTTCTTT.

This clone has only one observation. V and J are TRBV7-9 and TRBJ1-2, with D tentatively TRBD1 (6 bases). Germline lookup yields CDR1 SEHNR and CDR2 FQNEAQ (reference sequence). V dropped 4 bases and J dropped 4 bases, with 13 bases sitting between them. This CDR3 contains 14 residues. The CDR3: CASSSDRISYGYTF. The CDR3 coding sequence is TGTGCCAGCAGCTCGGACAGAATCAGCTATGGCTACACCTTC.

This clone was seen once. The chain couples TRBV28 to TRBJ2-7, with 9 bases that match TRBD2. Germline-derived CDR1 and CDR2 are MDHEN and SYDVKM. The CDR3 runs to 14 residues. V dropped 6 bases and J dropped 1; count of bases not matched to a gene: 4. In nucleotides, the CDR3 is TGTGCCAGCAGCGAGCGGGAGGCGTCCTACGAGCAGTACTTC. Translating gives CASSEREASYEQYF.

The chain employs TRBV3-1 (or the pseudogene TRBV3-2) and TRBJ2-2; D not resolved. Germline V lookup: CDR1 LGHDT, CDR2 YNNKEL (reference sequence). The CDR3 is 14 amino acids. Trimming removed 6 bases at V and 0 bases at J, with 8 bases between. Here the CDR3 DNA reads TGTGCCAGCAGTCTCGGTTCGAACACCGGGGAGCTGTTTTTT. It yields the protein CASSLGSNTGELFF.

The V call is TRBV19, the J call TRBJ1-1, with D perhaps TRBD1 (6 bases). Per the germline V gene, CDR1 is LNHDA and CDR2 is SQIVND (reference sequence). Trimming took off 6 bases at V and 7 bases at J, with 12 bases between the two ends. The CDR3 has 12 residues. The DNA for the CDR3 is TGTGCCAGTAGGGAACTCAGGGGTGAAGCTTTCTTT. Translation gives CASRELRGEAFF.

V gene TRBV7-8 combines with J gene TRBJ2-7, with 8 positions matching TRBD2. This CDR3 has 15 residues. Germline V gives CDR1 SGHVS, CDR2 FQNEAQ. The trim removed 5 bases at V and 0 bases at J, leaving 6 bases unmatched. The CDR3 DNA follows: TGTGCCAGCAGCGCACTAGCGGTATCCTCCTACGAGCAGTACTTC. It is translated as CASSALAVSSYEQYF.

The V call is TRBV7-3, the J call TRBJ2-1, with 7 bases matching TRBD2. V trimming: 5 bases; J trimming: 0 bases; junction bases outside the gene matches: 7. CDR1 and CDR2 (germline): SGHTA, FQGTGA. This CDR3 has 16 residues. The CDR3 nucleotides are TGTGCCAGCAGCCCTCAGAGCGGGATCTCCTACAATGAGCAGTTCTTC. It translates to CASSPQSGISYNEQFF.

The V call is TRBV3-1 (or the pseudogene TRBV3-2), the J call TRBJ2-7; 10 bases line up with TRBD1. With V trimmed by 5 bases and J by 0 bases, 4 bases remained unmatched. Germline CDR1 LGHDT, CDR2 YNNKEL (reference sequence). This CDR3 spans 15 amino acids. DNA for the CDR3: TGTGCCAGCAGCGACAGGGGGCCTAGCTCCTACGAGCAGTACTTC. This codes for CASSDRGPSSYEQYF.

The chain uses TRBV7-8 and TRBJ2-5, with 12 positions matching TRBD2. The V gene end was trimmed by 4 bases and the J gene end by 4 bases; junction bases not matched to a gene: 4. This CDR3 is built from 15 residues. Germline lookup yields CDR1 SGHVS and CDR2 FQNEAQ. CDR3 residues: CASSSGLAGPETQYF. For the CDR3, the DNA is TGTGCCAGCAGCTCGGGACTAGCGGGCCCAGAGACCCAGTACTTC.

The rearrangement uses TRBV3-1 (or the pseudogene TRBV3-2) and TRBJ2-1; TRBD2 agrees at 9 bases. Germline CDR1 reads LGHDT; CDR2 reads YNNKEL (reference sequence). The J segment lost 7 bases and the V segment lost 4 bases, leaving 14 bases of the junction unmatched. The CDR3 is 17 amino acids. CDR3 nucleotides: TGTGCCAGCAGCCGCTATAGGAGCGGGAGGTTTCTGAATGAGCAGTTCTTC. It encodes CASSRYRSGRFLNEQFF.

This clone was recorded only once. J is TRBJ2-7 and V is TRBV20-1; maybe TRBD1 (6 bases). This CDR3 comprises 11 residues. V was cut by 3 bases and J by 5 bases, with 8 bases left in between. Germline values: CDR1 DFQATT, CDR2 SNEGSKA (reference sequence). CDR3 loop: CSASRGNEQYF. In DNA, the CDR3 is TGCAGTGCTAGTAGGGGGAACGAGCAGTACTTC.